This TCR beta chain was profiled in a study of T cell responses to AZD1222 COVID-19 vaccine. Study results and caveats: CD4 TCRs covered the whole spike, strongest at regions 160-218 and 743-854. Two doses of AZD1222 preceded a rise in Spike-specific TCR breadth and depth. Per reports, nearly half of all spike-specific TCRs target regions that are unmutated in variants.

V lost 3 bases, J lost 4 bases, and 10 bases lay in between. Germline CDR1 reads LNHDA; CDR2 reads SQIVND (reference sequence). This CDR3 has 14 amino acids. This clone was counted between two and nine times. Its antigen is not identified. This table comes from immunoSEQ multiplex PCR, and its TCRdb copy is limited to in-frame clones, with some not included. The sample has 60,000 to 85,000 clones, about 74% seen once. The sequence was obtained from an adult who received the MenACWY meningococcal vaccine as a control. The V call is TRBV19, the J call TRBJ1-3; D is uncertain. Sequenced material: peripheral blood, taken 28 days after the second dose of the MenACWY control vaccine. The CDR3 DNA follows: TGTGCCAGTAGTATTGGATTCCCGGGAAACACCATATATTTT. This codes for CASSIGFPGNTIYF. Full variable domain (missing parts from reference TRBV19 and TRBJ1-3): DGGITQSPKYLFRKEGQNVTLSCEQNLNHDAMYWYRQDPGQGLRLIYYSQIVNDFQKGDIAEGYSVSREKKESFPLTVTSAQKNPTAFYLCASSIGFPGNTIYFGEGSWLTVV.